This T cell receptor (beta chain) was recorded in a study of blood T cells in healthy people across ages. The study's findings and limits: TCR beta diversity, measured per million T cells, fell in a roughly linear way with age. Diversity estimated from one million T cells was considered an underestimate.

A minimum of 7 million PBMCs was isolated per sample. This CDR3 has 15 amino acids. Germline loops: CDR1 SGHVS, CDR2 FQNEAQ. This clonotype was seen once. Its antigen remains unknown. Alongside a J-beta primer mix, a sample-barcoded 5' primer served in a second PCR lasting about 6 to 12 cycles. TCRdb fed the 5' RACE reads into MiXCR, producing one record per CDR3 protein. The sample has about a million distinct CDR3 sequences; 35% to 40% are singletons. This clonotype was sampled from a man younger than 35 in good health. The sample was blood. This rearrangement joins TRBV7-8 to TRBJ2-1; 11 nucleotides agree with TRBD2. The DNA end is a closer match to TRBJ2-7, so the J assignment may be wrong. The CDR3 loop reads CASSILSGGADEQYF. For the CDR3, the DNA is TGTGCCAGCAGCATCCTTAGCGGGGGGGCCGATGAGCAGTACTTC.